The 19 T cell receptor beta chains below all came from one sample that was sequenced in a study of cytomegalovirus exposure and HLA in healthy donors. PCR employed 60 Vbeta and 13 Jbeta primers. Libraries were prepared by immunoSEQ multiplex PCR; TCRdb keeps only in-frame clonotypes and omits some of them. This table has 120,000 or so clones, less than 90% appearing once. Specimen: PBMCs. These receptors originate from a man aged 18 to 30 in good health and CMV-seropositive.

V gene TRBV6-5 combines with J gene TRBJ2-5; 7 bases are shared with TRBD1. The DNA end is more similar to TRBJ2-7, so the J call may be wrong. This CDR3 spans 12 amino acids. Germline V CDR1 and CDR2: MNHEY, SVGAGI. The CDR3 sequence is CATETGTYEQYF. In DNA, the CDR3 is TGTGCCACCGAGACAGGGACCTACGAGCAGTACTTC.

This chain connects TRBV7-6 to TRBJ2-7; the D is unclear. The V and J ends lost 5 bases and 7 bases respectively, with 15 bases between them. The V gene's germline CDR1 is SGHVS and CDR2 FNYEAQ. The CDR3 has 13 residues. In nucleotides, the CDR3 is TGTGCCAGCAGCCCCCTCCTAGAGCTGGAGCAGTACTTC. This encodes CASSPLLELEQYF.

This clone has a handful of counts. The CDR3 DNA reads as TGTGCCAGCAGTTTCCGGACAGGGGAAGCTTTCTTT. This encodes CASSFRTGEAFF. J is TRBJ1-1 and V is TRBV27; 8 positions match TRBD1. Germline CDR1 and CDR2: MNHEY and SMNVEV (reference sequence). The trim removed 3 bases at V and 8 bases at J, leaving 2 bases unmatched. The CDR3 spans 12 residues.

The table lists this clone with a count of one. The chain is built from TRBV5-1 and TRBJ2-7; no reliable D call. Trimming shortened V by 0 bases and J by 3 bases, and 7 bases separated the two germline ends. The length of the CDR3 is 13 residues. The germline V gene has CDR1 SGHRS and CDR2 YFSETQ. The DNA for the CDR3 is TGCGCCAGCAGCTTGGTTCCCATCTACGAGCAGTACTTC. This sequence encodes CASSLVPIYEQYF.

The chain uses TRBV19 and TRBJ2-1, with D perhaps matching TRBD2 (6 bases). CDR3 length: 20 amino acids. CDR1 and CDR2 (germline): LNHDA, SQIVND (reference sequence). Trimming removed 6 bases from V and 4 bases from J, with 31 bases in between. The CDR3 region has the DNA TGTGCCAGTAGGGTTGCCGGGACGGGGGTCTTATGGGGGTCTTACAATGAGCAGTTCTTC. This codes for CASRVAGTGVLWGSYNEQFF.

V usage is TRBV2 and J usage is TRBJ2-3, with 12 bases matching TRBD2. The CDR3 consists of 15 residues. Germline values: CDR1 SNHLY, CDR2 FYNNEI. Trimming removed 6 bases from V and 1 base from J; junction bases left unmatched: 2. CDR3 sequence reads: CASSRLAGGTDTQYF. The CDR3 DNA sequence: TGTGCCAGCAGCCGACTAGCGGGGGGCACAGATACGCAGTATTTT.

In DNA, the CDR3 is TGTGCCAGCAGCCTCGACAGGAGCTCCTACGAGCAGTACTTC. It translates to CASSLDRSSYEQYF. V usage is TRBV4-2 and J usage is TRBJ2-7, with D tentatively TRBD1 (6 bases). There are 14 residues in the CDR3. The germline gives CDR1 LGHNA, CDR2 YNFKEQ. Deletions cut 4 bases from V and 0 bases from J, with 10 bases between.

The rearrangement uses TRBV19 and TRBJ2-7; 7 nucleotides align to TRBD2. Trimming cost V 6 bases and J 3 bases; bases outside gene matches: 8. The CDR3 covers 14 residues. The V gene's germline CDR1 is LNHDA and CDR2 SQIVND (reference sequence). Here the CDR3 reads CASSLVAGSYEQYF. CDR3 DNA sequence: TGTGCCAGTAGCCTCGTAGCGGGCAGCTACGAGCAGTACTTC.

The chain couples TRBV30 to TRBJ1-2; D call uncertain. Trimming shortened V by 5 bases and J by 6 bases, and 10 bases separated the two germline ends. CDR1 and CDR2 from the germline V gene are GTSNPN and SVGIG (reference sequence). The length of the CDR3 is 11 residues. Here the CDR3 DNA reads TGTGCCTGGCTCGGAGGTGATGGCTACACCTTC. It codes for CAWLGGDGYTF.

This clone was counted a single time. V is TRBV10-3 and J is TRBJ1-1, with 10 bases fitting TRBD1. Germline V gene lookup returns CDR1 ENHRY and CDR2 SYGVKD. This CDR3 spans 13 amino acids. Trimming took 11 bases from V and 4 from J; bases not matched to a gene: 7. The CDR3 loop is CASRTGGGTEAFF. The DNA for the CDR3 is TGTGCCTCCCGGACAGGGGGTGGCACTGAAGCTTTCTTT.

The chain combines TRBV25-1 with TRBJ2-5; 12 bases agree with TRBD2. Near its end, the DNA agrees better with TRBJ2-7, so the J call may be wrong. Germline V gene data show CDR1 as MGHDK and CDR2 as SYGVNS. The CDR3 contains 18 residues. The CDR3, as DNA: TGTGCCAGCAGTACCCGACTAGCGGGGGCCACAGGCGGCTACGAGCAGTACTTC. It yields the protein CASSTRLAGATGGYEQYF.

The rearrangement links TRBV4-2 to TRBJ1-2; D is possibly TRBD1 (6 bases). CDR3 length: 14 amino acids. The germline V gene encodes CDR1 LGHNA and CDR2 YNFKEQ. Trimming stripped 3 bases from V and 8 bases from J, with 16 bases between. The CDR3 spells CASSQDSYDRGYTF. CDR3 nucleotide sequence: TGTGCCAGCAGCCAGGACAGCTATGATCGAGGCTACACCTTC.

V is TRBV6-5 and J is TRBJ2-1; TRBD1 matches 8 bases. Unmatched junction bases numbered 9, after V lost 4 bases and J lost 7 bases. CDR3 length: 15 residues. The germline V gene encodes CDR1 MNHEY and CDR2 SVGAGI. The CDR3: CASSLSRGLLNEQFF. CDR3 sequence (DNA): TGTGCCAGCAGTTTATCCAGGGGGCTATTAAATGAGCAGTTCTTC.

The chain recombines TRBV4-1 with TRBJ1-2; TRBD1 matches at 9 bases. Looked up from germline, CDR1 is MGHRA and CDR2 is YSYEKL. V lost 3 bases to trimming and J lost 8 bases; unmatched junction nucleotides: 19. The CDR3 spans 18 residues. CDR3 sequence: CASSHQRGRATGGGGYTF. The DNA for the CDR3 is TGCGCCAGCAGCCACCAGAGGGGGAGAGCGACAGGGGGAGGGGGCTACACCTTC.

The V call is TRBV7-9, the J call TRBJ1-1, with 10 bases that match TRBD1. CDR1 and CDR2 (germline): SEHNR, FQNEAQ (reference sequence). J gave up 5 bases and V 5 bases, and 8 bases lay outside the gene matches. The CDR3 has 15 residues. This chain's CDR3 is CASSPPGTGVTEAFF. CDR3 DNA: TGTGCCAGCAGCCCCCCCGGGACAGGGGTTACTGAAGCTTTCTTT. The full variable domain, rest sourced from reference TRBV7-9 and TRBJ1-1, is DTGVSQNPRHKITKRGQNVTFRCDPISEHNRLYWYRQTLGQGPEFLTYFQNEAQLEKSRLLSDRFSAERPKGSFSTLEIQRTEQGDSAMYLCASSPPGTGVTEAFFGQGTRLTVV.

This clone has only one observation. The chain employs TRBV19 and TRBJ2-5, with 8 bases matching TRBD2. V shed 5 bases and J 3 bases; nucleotides not matched to a gene: 11. This CDR3 has 16 amino acids. From germline, CDR1 is LNHDA and CDR2 SQIVND (reference sequence). CDR3: CASSAPPRAGEETQYF. CDR3 DNA: TGTGCCAGTAGTGCCCCCCCCCGAGCGGGGGAAGAGACCCAGTACTTC.

This chain connects TRBV9 to TRBJ2-2; D unclear. The germline V and J ends were trimmed by 5 bases and 1 base, with 6 bases remaining between them. This CDR3 has 13 amino acids. CDR1 SGDLS and CDR2 YYNGEE come from the germline V gene. Here the CDR3 reads CASSQVNTGELFF. Written as DNA, the CDR3 is TGTGCCAGCAGTCAGGTGAACACCGGGGAGCTGTTTTTT.

The CDR3 is CASSFPSGDFQETQYF. The CDR3 region has the DNA TGTGCCAGCAGCTTTCCCAGCGGGGACTTCCAAGAGACCCAGTACTTC. The chain links TRBV5-6 to TRBJ2-5; 7 bases line up with TRBD2. The CDR3 is 16 amino acids. Germline V gene sequence: CDR1 SGHDT, CDR2 YYEEEE. J gave up 1 base and V 2 bases, and 8 bases lay outside the gene matches.

The rearrangement uses TRBV19 and TRBJ2-7, with 9 positions matching TRBD1. Germline V gene sequence: CDR1 LNHDA, CDR2 SQIVND (reference sequence). The CDR3 runs to 13 residues. The V gene end was trimmed by 6 bases and the J gene end by 4 bases; junction bases not matched to a gene: 4. Here the CDR3 DNA reads TGTGCCAGTAGCTCACAGGGGGCTTACGAGCAGTACTTC. Protein sequence: CASSSQGAYEQYF.